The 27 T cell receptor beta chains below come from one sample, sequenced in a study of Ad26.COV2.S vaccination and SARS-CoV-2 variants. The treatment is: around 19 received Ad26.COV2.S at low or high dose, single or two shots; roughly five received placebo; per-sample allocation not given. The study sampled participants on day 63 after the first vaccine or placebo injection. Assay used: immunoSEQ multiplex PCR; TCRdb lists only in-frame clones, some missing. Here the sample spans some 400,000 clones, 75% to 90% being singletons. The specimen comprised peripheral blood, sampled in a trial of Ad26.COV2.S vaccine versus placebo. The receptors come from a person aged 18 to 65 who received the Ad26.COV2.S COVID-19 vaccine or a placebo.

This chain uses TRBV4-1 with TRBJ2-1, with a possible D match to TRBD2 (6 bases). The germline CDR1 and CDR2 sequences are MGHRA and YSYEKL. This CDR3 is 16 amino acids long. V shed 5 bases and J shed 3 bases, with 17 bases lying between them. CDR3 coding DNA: TGCGCCAGCAGCTTAGATCAGGGACTTATCTACAATGAGCAGTTCTTC. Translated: CASSLDQGLIYNEQFF.

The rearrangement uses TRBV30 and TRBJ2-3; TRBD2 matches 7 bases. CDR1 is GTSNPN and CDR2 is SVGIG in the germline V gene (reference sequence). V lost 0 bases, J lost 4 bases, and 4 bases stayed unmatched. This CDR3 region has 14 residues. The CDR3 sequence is CAWSVMREPDTQYF. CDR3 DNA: TGTGCCTGGAGTGTAATGCGGGAGCCAGATACGCAGTATTTT.

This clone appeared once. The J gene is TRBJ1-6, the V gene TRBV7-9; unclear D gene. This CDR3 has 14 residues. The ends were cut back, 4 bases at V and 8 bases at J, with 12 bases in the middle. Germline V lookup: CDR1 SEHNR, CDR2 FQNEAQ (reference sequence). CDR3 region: CASSSRTTHSPLHF. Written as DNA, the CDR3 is TGTGCCAGCAGCTCCCGGACCACGCATTCACCCCTCCACTTT.

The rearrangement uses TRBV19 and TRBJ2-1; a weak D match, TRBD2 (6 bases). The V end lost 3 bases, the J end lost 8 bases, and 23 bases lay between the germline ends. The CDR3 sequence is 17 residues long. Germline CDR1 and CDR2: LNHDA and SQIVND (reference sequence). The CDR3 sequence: CASSIGQRVRLEDEQFF. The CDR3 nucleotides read TGTGCCAGTAGTATTGGCCAGCGGGTCCGGCTGGAGGATGAGCAGTTCTTC.

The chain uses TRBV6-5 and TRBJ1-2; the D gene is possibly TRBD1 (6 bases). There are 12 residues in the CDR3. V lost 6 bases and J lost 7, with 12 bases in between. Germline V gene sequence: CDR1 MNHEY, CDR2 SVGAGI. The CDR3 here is CASSQYRAGYTF. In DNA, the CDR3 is TGTGCCAGCAGCCAATACAGGGCTGGCTACACCTTC.

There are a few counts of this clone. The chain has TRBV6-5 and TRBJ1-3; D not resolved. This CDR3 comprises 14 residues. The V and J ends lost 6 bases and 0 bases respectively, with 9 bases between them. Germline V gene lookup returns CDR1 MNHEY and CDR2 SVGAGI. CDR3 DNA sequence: TGTGCCAGCAGCTCGCCTGGCTCTGGAAACACCATATATTTT. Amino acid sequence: CASSSPGSGNTIYF.

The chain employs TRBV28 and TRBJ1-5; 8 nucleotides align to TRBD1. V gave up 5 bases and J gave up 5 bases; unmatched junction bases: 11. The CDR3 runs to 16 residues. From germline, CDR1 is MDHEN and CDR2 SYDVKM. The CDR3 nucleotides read TGTGCCAGCAGTCCAGGAGGACAGGGTGTTTATCAGCCCCAGCATTTT. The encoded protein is CASSPGGQGVYQPQHF. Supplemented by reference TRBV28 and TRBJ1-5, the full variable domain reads DVKVTQSSRYLVKRTGEKVFLECVQDMDHENMFWYRQDPGLGLRLIYFSYDVKMKEKGDIPEGYSVSREKKERFSLILESASTNQTSMYLCASSPGGQGVYQPQHFGDGTRLSIL.

The CDR3 sequence: CASSLRDRLNPLGNYGYTF. In DNA, the CDR3 is TGTGCCAGCAGCTTACGCGACAGGTTGAATCCCTTAGGGAACTATGGCTACACCTTC. The gene calls are TRBV11-3 and TRBJ1-2; D is perhaps TRBD1 (6 bases). The CDR3 is 19 amino acids. Per germline, CDR1 SGHNT and CDR2 YENEEA. The V and J ends lost 2 bases and 2 bases respectively, with 24 bases between them.

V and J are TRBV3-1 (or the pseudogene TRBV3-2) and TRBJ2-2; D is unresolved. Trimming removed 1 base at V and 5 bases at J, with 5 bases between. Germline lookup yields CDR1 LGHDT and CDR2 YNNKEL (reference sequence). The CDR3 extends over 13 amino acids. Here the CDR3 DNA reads TGTGCCAGCAGCCAAGGCAATACCGGGGAGCTGTTTTTT. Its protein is CASSQGNTGELFF.

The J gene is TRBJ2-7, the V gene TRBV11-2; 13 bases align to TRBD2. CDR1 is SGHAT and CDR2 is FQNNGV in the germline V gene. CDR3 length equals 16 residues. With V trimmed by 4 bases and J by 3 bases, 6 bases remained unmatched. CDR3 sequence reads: CASSSPTSGRLYEQYF. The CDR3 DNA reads TGTGCCAGCAGCTCCCCGACTAGCGGGAGGCTCTACGAGCAGTACTTC.

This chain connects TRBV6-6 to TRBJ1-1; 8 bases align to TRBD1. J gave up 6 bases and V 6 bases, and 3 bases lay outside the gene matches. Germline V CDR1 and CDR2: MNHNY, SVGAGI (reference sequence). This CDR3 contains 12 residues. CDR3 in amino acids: CASSRTGSEAFF. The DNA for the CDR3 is TGTGCCAGCAGCCGGACAGGGTCTGAAGCTTTCTTT.

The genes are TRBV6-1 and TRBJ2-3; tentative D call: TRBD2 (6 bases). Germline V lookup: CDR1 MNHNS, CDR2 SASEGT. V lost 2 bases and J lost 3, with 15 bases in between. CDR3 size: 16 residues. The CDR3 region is CASSEPAGGSTDTQYF. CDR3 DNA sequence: TGTGCCAGCAGTGAACCGGCCGGGGGATCAACAGATACGCAGTATTTT.

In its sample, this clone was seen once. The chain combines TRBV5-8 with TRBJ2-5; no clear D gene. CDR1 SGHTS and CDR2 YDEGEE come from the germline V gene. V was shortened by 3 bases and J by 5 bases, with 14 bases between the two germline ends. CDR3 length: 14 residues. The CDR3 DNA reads TGTGCCAGCAGCTCGAAACCGGTCGGGGAGACCCAGTACTTC. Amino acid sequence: CASSSKPVGETQYF.

CDR3 region: CASKDRGYGYTF. DNA of the CDR3: TGTGCCAGCAAAGACAGGGGCTATGGCTACACCTTC. The chain has TRBV6-6 and TRBJ1-2; 8 nucleotides agree with TRBD1. The germline V gene has CDR1 MNHNY and CDR2 SVGAGI (reference sequence). This CDR3 contains 12 residues. V shed 7 bases, J shed 4 bases, and the junction held 2 bases outside the gene matches.

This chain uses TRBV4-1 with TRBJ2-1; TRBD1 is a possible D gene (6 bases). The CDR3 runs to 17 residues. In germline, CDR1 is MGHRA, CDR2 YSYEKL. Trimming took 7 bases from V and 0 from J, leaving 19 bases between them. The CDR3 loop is CASILKPGQSSYNEQFF. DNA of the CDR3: TGCGCCAGCATCTTAAAACCGGGACAAAGCTCCTACAATGAGCAGTTCTTC.

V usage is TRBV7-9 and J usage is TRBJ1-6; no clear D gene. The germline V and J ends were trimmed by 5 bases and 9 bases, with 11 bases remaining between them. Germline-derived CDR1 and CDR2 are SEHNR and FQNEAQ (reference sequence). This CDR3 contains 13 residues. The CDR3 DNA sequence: TGTGCCAGCAGCCCGAGGGAGCTTTCACCCCTCCACTTT. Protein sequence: CASSPRELSPLHF.

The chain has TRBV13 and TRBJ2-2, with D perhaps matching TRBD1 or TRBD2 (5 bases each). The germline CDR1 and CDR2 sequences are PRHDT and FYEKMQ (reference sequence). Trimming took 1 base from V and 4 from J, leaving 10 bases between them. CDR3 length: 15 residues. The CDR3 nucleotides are TGTGCCAGCAGCTTAGAGGGACGGCGCACCGGGGAGCTGTTTTTT. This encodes CASSLEGRRTGELFF.

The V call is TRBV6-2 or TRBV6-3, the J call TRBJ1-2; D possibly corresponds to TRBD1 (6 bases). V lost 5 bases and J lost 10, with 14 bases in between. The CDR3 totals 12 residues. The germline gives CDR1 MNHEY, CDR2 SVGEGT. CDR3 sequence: CASSDRQVIYTF. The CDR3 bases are TGTGCCAGCAGTGATCGACAGGTTATCTACACCTTC.

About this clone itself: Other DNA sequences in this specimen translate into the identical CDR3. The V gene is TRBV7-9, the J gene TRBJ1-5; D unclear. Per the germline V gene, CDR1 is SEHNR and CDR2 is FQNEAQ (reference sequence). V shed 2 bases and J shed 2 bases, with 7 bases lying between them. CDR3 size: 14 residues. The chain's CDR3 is CASSLSGGNQPQHF. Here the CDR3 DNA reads TGTGCCAGCAGCTTATCTGGGGGCAATCAGCCCCAGCATTTT.

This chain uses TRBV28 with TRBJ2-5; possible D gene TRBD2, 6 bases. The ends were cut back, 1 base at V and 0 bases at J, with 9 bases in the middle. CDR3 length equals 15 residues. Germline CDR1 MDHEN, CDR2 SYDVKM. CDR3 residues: CASSLFWGDQETQYF. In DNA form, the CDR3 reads TGTGCCAGCAGTTTATTCTGGGGGGACCAAGAGACCCAGTACTTC.

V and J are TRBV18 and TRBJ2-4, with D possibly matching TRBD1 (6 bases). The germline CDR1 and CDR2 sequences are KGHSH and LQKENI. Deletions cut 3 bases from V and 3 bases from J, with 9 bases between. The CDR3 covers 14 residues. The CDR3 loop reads CASSPEGGKNIQYF. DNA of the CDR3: TGTGCCAGCTCACCGGAAGGGGGCAAAAACATTCAGTACTTC.

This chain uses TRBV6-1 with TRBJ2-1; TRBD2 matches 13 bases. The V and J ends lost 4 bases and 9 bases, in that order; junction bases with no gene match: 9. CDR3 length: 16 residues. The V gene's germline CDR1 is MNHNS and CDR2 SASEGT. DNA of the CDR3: TGTGCCAGCAGTGCTCGGACTAGCGGGAGAGATGGTGAGCAGTTCTTC. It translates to CASSARTSGRDGEQFF.

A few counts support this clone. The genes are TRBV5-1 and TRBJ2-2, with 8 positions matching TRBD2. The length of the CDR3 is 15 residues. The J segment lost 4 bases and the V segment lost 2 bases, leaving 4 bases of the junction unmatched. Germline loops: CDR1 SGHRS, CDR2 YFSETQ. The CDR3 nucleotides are TGCGCCAGCAGCTTTTCGGCGGGAGGCACCGGGGAGCTGTTTTTT. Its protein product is CASSFSAGGTGELFF.

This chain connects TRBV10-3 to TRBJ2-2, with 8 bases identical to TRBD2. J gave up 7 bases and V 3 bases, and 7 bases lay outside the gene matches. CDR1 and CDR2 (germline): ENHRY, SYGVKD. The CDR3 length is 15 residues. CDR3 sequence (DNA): TGTGCCATCAGTGAAGGACTAGCAGTTGGCGGGGAGCTGTTTTTT. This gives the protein CAISEGLAVGGELFF.

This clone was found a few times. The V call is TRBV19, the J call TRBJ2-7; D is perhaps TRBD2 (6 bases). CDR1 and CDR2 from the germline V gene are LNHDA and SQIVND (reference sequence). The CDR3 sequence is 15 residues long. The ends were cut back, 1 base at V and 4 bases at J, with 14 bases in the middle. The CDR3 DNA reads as TGTGCCAGTAGTATAGCGACCCGCGGGGCTTACGAGCAGTACTTC. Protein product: CASSIATRGAYEQYF.

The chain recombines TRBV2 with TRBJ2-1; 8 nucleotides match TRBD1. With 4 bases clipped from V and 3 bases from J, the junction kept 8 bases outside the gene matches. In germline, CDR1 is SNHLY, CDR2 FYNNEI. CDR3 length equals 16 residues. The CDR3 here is CASSATTGVNYNEQFF. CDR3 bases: TGTGCCAGCAGTGCTACGACAGGGGTCAACTACAATGAGCAGTTCTTC.

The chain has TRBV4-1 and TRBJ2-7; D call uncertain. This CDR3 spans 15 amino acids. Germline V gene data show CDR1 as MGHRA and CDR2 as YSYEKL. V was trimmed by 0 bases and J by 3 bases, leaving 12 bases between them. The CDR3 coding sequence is TGCGCCAGCAGCCAAGACAGGACCTACTACTACGAGCAGTACTTC. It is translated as CASSQDRTYYYEQYF.